Listed below are T cell receptor beta chains from one sample, sequenced in a study of T cells in Graves' hyperthyroidism and ophthalmopathy. MiXCR, applied by TCRdb to the multiplex PCR reads, yields one record per CDR3 protein. The sample contains around 700,000 distinct CDR3 sequences, about 19% of which appear only once. Sequences were obtained from blood. The receptors here all came from a woman between 45 and 65 years old with Graves' hyperthyroidism that later progressed to Graves' ophthalmopathy. Both conserved end residues are part of each CDR3. A D gene is named only where the DNA matches it firmly. Clone size is given for some rows only: seen once, a few or many times, or a class if the clone is expanded.

v_call	j_call	d_call	clone_size	cdr3_nt	cdr3_aa
TRBV20-1	TRBJ1-5	NA	few	TGCAGTGCTAGGCGTAAGGGCAATCAGCCCCAGCATTTT	CSARRKGNQPQHF
TRBV7-3	TRBJ2-3	NA	once	TGTGCCAGCAGCCTCCCAGGGGCAACAGATACGCAGTATTTT	CASSLPGATDTQYF
TRBV27	TRBJ2-5	NA	NA	TGTGCCAGCAGTTTATTTTCGGTCGGACAAAAGACAGAGACCCAATACTTC	CASSLFSVGQKTETQYF
TRBV3-1	TRBJ2-2	TRBD2	many	TGTGCCAGCAGCCAAGGAGGGAGACTAGCGATCACCGGGGAGCTGTTTTTT	CASSQGGRLAITGELFF
TRBV5-1	TRBJ1-6	NA	NA	TGCGCCAGCAGCGCCCGGAGCTCCTATAATTCACCCCTCCACTTT	CASSARSSYNSPLHF
TRBV14	TRBJ2-3	NA	NA	TGTGCCAGCAGCCAAGACTGGCAGAGAGTAGATACGCAGTATTTT	CASSQDWQRVDTQYF
TRBV4-1	TRBJ2-7	NA	NA	TGCGCCAGCAGCTATAAGGAAGGGGGCTACGAGCAGTACTTC	CASSYKEGGYEQYF
TRBV28	TRBJ2-1	TRBD2	NA	TGTGCCGCGGGGGAAGAACGATACAATGAGCAGTTCTTC	CAAGEERYNEQFF
TRBV20-1	TRBJ1-2	TRBD1	few	TGCAGTGCTATCCTAAGGACAGGGGGACCTTTTAGTGGCTACACCTTC	CSAILRTGGPFSGYTF
TRBV19	TRBJ1-2	NA	NA	TGTGCCAGTAGTGTATCGATGGGGGGCTACACCTTC	CASSVSMGGYTF
TRBV2	TRBJ2-5	NA	many	TGTGCCAGCAGTGAAGGACTGAGCCAAGAGACCCAGTACTTC	CASSEGLSQETQYF
TRBV29-1	TRBJ2-1	NA	many	TGCAGCGTCGGGGACCCCTACAATGAGCAGTTCTTC	CSVGDPYNEQFF
TRBV29-1	TRBJ2-3	NA	few	TGCAGCGTTGGGACAGGCACAGATACGCAGTATTTT	CSVGTGTDTQYF
TRBV12-5	TRBJ1-2	TRBD1	few	TGTGCTAGTGGTTCCTGGGACAGCCTCTATGGCTACACCTTC	CASGSWDSLYGYTF
TRBV27	TRBJ2-1	TRBD1	many	TGTGCCAGCAACCTAGGACAGGGCTACGGTGAGCAGTTCTTC	CASNLGQGYGEQFF
TRBV3-1	TRBJ2-1	NA	many	TGTGCCAGCAGCCAAGGGGACCAGCGTACAAATGAGCAGTTCTTC	CASSQGDQRTNEQFF
TRBV7-3	TRBJ1-5	NA	few	TGTGCCAGCAACTTCCGGCGGAGGGGCAATCAGCCCCAGCATTTT	CASNFRRRGNQPQHF
TRBV12-3/TRBV12-4	TRBJ1-2	NA	many	TGTGCCAGCACCTTATGGGGGGTAGCTAACTATGGCTACACCTTC	CASTLWGVANYGYTF
TRBV6-2/TRBV6-3	TRBJ1-6	NA	NA	TGTGCCAGCAGTTACTCACGGACAGTTAATTCACCCCTCCACTTT	CASSYSRTVNSPLHF
TRBV20-1	TRBJ2-5	NA	few	TGCAGTGCTAGGGCTATCGAAGAGACCCAGTACTTC	CSARAIEETQYF
TRBV10-3	TRBJ1-5	NA	few	TGTGCCATCAGTGCTGTTGGAGGCGGCAATCAGCCCCAGCATTTT	CAISAVGGGNQPQHF
TRBV11-1	TRBJ2-5	NA	many	TGTGCCAGCAGCTTAGAAAGGGACGAGACCCAGTACTTC	CASSLERDETQYF
TRBV14	TRBJ2-1	NA	few	TGTGCCAGCAGCCACGAGACTGGAAATGAGCAGTTCTTC	CASSHETGNEQFF
TRBV15	TRBJ1-1	TRBD1	many	TGTGCCACCAGCACCACTACAGGGGTGAACACTGAAGCTTTCTTT	CATSTTTGVNTEAFF
TRBV6-5	TRBJ2-7	NA	many	TGTGCCAGCAGTTACTCTACGGGGGCCGAGCAGTACTTC	CASSYSTGAEQYF
TRBV20-1	TRBJ2-1	TRBD2	NA	TGCAGTGCTAGAGTTAGCGGGGTAGGTCAGAACAATGAGCAGTTCTTC	CSARVSGVGQNNEQFF
TRBV27	TRBJ2-1	TRBD1	few	TGTGCCAGCAGTCCCGACAGGGGATGGCAGTTCTTC	CASSPDRGWQFF
TRBV6-1	TRBJ1-2	NA	few	TGTGCCAGCACCCCCTCAGGGGCCCGGGACTATGGCTACACCTTC	CASTPSGARDYGYTF
TRBV3-1	TRBJ2-7	NA	many	TGTGCCAGCAGCCAAGTGACGGAATCCTACGAGCAGTACTTC	CASSQVTESYEQYF
TRBV20-1	TRBJ1-4	NA	many	TGCAGTGCTAGGGCAGGGGCCAGAGATGAAAAACTGTTTTTT	CSARAGARDEKLFF
TRBV6-1	TRBJ1-5	NA	many	TGTGCCAGCAGTGAAGGCGGTAGCAATCAGCCCCAGCATTTT	CASSEGGSNQPQHF
TRBV12-5	TRBJ1-4	TRBD1	NA	TGTGCTAGTGGTTTAAGGGCAGACAGGGCAACTAATGAAAAACTGTTTTTT	CASGLRADRATNEKLFF
TRBV10-3	TRBJ2-3	TRBD2	NA	TGTGCCATCAGTAAGGGACTAGAGGCAGATACGCAGTATTTT	CAISKGLEADTQYF
TRBV20-1	TRBJ1-4	NA	many	TGCAGTGCTACGGGACCTGGCGAAAAACTGTTTTTT	CSATGPGEKLFF
TRBV9	TRBJ1-3	NA	NA	TGTGCCAGCAGCGTAGCTAGGGCCGGCGGTAATGGAAACACCATATATTTT	CASSVARAGGNGNTIYF
TRBV6-1	TRBJ2-3	TRBD2	many	TGTGCCAGCAGTGAACTAGCGGGGGGCCCAGATACGCAGTATTTT	CASSELAGGPDTQYF
TRBV3-1	TRBJ1-6	NA	NA	TGTGCCAGCAGCCAAGCACTCTGGGTTGAGTCACCCCTCCACTTT	CASSQALWVESPLHF
TRBV20-1	TRBJ2-6	NA	NA	TGCAGTGCTACAGCTCTGACAGGCTCTGGGGCCAACGTCCTGACTTTC	CSATALTGSGANVLTF
TRBV6-1	TRBJ2-2	TRBD2	NA	TGTGCCAGCAGTCAGCTAGCGGGAGCCACCGGGGAGCTGTTTTTT	CASSQLAGATGELFF
TRBV7-6	TRBJ1-2	NA	few	TGTGCCAGCAGCTTAACCGACGATCCAAACTATGGCTACACCTTC	CASSLTDDPNYGYTF
TRBV11-2	TRBJ2-7	NA	many	TGTGCCAGCAGCCCACCCGTGGGGGGGCTCGAGCAGTACTTC	CASSPPVGGLEQYF
TRBV19	TRBJ2-1	NA	NA	TGTGCCAGTAGTATAGGACCGGGTATGGATGAGCAGTTCTTC	CASSIGPGMDEQFF
TRBV4-1	TRBJ1-1	NA	many	TGCGCCAGCAGCCTCCATGGGACACCACCTAGAGGGGCTTTCTTT	CASSLHGTPPRGAFF
TRBV12-3/TRBV12-4	TRBJ1-2	TRBD1	NA	TGTGCCAGCAGTTTAGAGGGACAGGGGGCTCGGAAGTATGGCTACACCTTC	CASSLEGQGARKYGYTF
TRBV7-8	TRBJ2-7	NA	many	TGTGCCAGCAGCCCCCGGTGGGGGTCGTACGAGCAGTACTTC	CASSPRWGSYEQYF
TRBV20-1	TRBJ2-7	NA	many	TGCAGTGCTAGTAAAGGGGCGGACTACGAGCAGTACTTC	CSASKGADYEQYF
TRBV27	TRBJ2-1	TRBD1	NA	TGTGCCAGCAGTTTATTACGGACAGGGGGCGGGTTAAAGCAGTTCTTC	CASSLLRTGGGLKQFF
TRBV7-9	TRBJ2-1	TRBD2	many	TGTGCCAGCAGCCCAAGCCAGCGGGGGGAACGTGAGCAGTTCTTC	CASSPSQRGEREQFF
TRBV20-1	TRBJ1-1	NA	NA	TGCAGTCCCGGGGGGGCTGAAGCTTTCTTT	CSPGGAEAFF
TRBV6-5	TRBJ2-1	TRBD2	few	TGTGCCAGCAGTTACTCAGGGCGGGGGGATAACAATGAGCAGTTCTTC	CASSYSGRGDNNEQFF
TRBV27	TRBJ2-1	NA	NA	TGTGCCAGCAGTTTCTTCAGTCTGGCTGAGCAGTTCTTC	CASSFFSLAEQFF
TRBV15	TRBJ2-3	NA	few	TGTGCCACCAGCAGGTCAGAGTATACGCAGTATTTT	CATSRSEYTQYF
TRBV29-1	TRBJ1-2	NA	many	TGCAGCGGACGCGGCGCCTTCTATGGCTACACCTTC	CSGRGAFYGYTF
TRBV12-3/TRBV12-4	TRBJ2-7	TRBD2	many	TGTGCCAGCAGTTTCGCCCTAGCGGGGATTACCGAGCAGTACTTC	CASSFALAGITEQYF
TRBV20-1	TRBJ2-3	TRBD2	many	TGCAGTGCTAGAGGGACTAGCGGGGGGGGTAGCACAGATACGCAGTATTTT	CSARGTSGGGSTDTQYF